Below are 5 T cell receptor beta chains sequenced from a single sample in a study of control samples from healthy donors and cancer patients. TCRdb keeps only in-frame clones here, not all; method: immunoSEQ multiplex PCR. The table shows roughly 120,000 clones, with approximately 94% occurring only once. The sample was PBMCs. These receptor sequences come from a man aged 50 to 60 with head and neck cancer.

The chain uses TRBV2 and TRBJ1-5, with TRBD1 matching 12 bases. V was clipped by 8 bases and J by 0 bases; unmatched bases: 11. Germline-derived CDR1 and CDR2 are SNHLY and FYNNEI. CDR3 size: 18 residues. CDR3 DNA: TGTGCCAGCCGTCCAGGGACAGGGGGCGGGTATAGCAATCAGCCCCAGCATTTT. As protein: CASRPGTGGGYSNQPQHF. The entire variable domain, with the rest obtained from reference TRBV2 and TRBJ1-5, is as follows: EPEVTQTPSHQVTQMGQEVILRCVPISNHLYFYWYRQILGQKVEFLVSFYNNEISEKSEIFDDQFSVERPDGSNFTLKIRSTKLEDSAMYFCASRPGTGGGYSNQPQHFGDGTRLSIL.

The chain carries TRBV18 and TRBJ2-4; 7 bases agree with TRBD2. The V gene's germline CDR1 is KGHSH and CDR2 LQKENI. Germline trimming cut 5 bases from V and 5 bases from J; bases unmatched to any gene: 9. The CDR3 contains 15 residues. The CDR3 DNA reads TGTGCCAGCTCAAGCGGGACTACGTTACAAAACATTCAGTACTTC. This codes for CASSSGTTLQNIQYF.

The chain carries TRBV7-9 and TRBJ2-5; no definite D call. With 5 bases removed from V and 2 bases from J, the gap between germline ends came to 9 bases. This CDR3 is built from 13 residues. Per germline, CDR1 SEHNR and CDR2 FQNEAQ (reference sequence). The CDR3 spells CASSQPGQETQYF. CDR3 in DNA: TGTGCCAGCAGCCAACCCGGGCAAGAGACCCAGTACTTC.

This rearrangement joins TRBV5-6 to TRBJ1-4; no definite D call. The CDR3 totals 14 residues. Germline V gene sequence: CDR1 SGHDT, CDR2 YYEEEE. Trimming pared 1 base from V and 6 bases from J, leaving 10 bases between. The CDR3 DNA reads TGTGCCAGCAGCTTGCGTCGGCTGGATGAAAAACTGTTTTTT. Amino acids: CASSLRRLDEKLFF.

The chain carries TRBV6-5 and TRBJ2-7; 10 nucleotides align to TRBD1. This CDR3 region has 15 residues. Germline CDR1 MNHEY, CDR2 SVGAGI. V trimming: 0 bases; J trimming: 7 bases; junction bases outside the gene matches: 6. The chain's CDR3 is CASSYSGTGVGEQYF. The CDR3 DNA follows: TGTGCCAGCAGTTACTCGGGGACAGGGGTGGGAGAGCAGTACTTC.